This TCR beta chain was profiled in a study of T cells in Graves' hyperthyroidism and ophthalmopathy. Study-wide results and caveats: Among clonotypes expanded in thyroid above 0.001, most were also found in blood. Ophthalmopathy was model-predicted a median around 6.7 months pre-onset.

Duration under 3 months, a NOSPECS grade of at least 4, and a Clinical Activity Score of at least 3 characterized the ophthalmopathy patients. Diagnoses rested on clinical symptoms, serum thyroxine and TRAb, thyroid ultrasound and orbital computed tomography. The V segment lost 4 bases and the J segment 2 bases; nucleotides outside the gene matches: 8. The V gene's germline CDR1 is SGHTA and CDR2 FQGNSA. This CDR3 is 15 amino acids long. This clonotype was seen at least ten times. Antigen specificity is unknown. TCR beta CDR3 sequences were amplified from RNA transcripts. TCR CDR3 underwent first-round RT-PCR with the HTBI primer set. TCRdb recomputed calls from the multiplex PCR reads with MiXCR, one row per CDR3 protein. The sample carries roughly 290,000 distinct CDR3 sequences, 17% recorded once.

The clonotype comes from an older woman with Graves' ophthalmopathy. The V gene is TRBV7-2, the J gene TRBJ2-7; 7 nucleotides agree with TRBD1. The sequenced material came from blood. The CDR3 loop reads CASSSRWTGAYEQYF. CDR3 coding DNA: TGTGCCAGCAGCTCGCGCTGGACAGGAGCCTACGAGCAGTACTTC.